The 12 T cell receptor beta chains reported below all come from one sample, sequenced in a study of blood T cell repertoires in COVID-19 (TCRdb year 2020). The library relied on the immunoSEQ multiplex PCR assay. The table comes from immuneACCESS by way of TCRdb, which keeps in-frame sequences with V and J called. Part of the clones is missing from these tables; in studies checked, under half for an unresolved V gene and the rest for unknown reasons. The sample profile shows 90,000 to 100,000 clones; approximately 90% of them were found once. The ten biggest clones cover approximately 20% of the sample. Specimen: peripheral blood. The receptors derive from a woman aged 55-70 years with COVID-19, enrolled during active disease.

The chain combines TRBV7-2 with TRBJ1-2; 11 bases agree with TRBD1. CDR3 length: 15 residues. Germline CDR1 SGHTA, CDR2 FQGNSA. The ends lost 1 base at V and 7 bases at J; junction bases unmatched: 5. In DNA form, the CDR3 reads TGTGCCAGCAGCTTAGGAGGGACAGGGGGTGCTGGCTACACCTTC. As protein: CASSLGGTGGAGYTF.

The gene calls are TRBV6-5 and TRBJ1-1, with 12 bases fitting TRBD1. The CDR3 consists of 14 residues. Germline CDR1 MNHEY, CDR2 SVGAGI. V lost 6 bases and J lost 10; bases outside the gene matches: 9. DNA of the CDR3: TGTGCCAGCAGAGCCGGGACAGGGGGCCCTCGAGCTTTCTTT. It is translated as CASRAGTGGPRAFF.

J is TRBJ2-7 and V is TRBV5-1; possible D gene TRBD2, 6 bases. CDR1 and CDR2 from the germline V gene are SGHRS and YFSETQ. This CDR3 contains 14 residues. Trimming left V 4 bases short and J 5 bases short, with 16 bases between. The chain's CDR3 is CASSPGRPVDEQYF. The CDR3 DNA reads as TGCGCCAGCAGCCCCGGGAGACCTGTCGACGAGCAGTACTTC.

This clone was seen a few times. V and J are TRBV5-3 and TRBJ1-3; a weak D match, TRBD1 (5 bases). TRBV5-3 is assigned to the ORF class and has an uncertain function. Between the trimmed V and J ends, which lost 0 bases and 1 base, there was a span of 5 bases. There are 14 residues in the CDR3. The CDR3 region is CARSLDRSGNTIYF. The DNA for the CDR3 is TGTGCCAGAAGCTTGGACAGGTCTGGAAACACCATATATTTT.

The V call is TRBV7-3, the J call TRBJ2-6; D gene unclear. Per germline, CDR1 SGHTA and CDR2 FQGTGA. The length of the CDR3 is 13 residues. The V end lost 7 bases, the J end lost 0 bases, and 4 bases lay between the germline ends. The CDR3 DNA reads as TGTGCCAGCAAGAGCTCTGGGGCCAACGTCCTGACTTTC. This translates into CASKSSGANVLTF.

The chain recombines TRBV7-2 with TRBJ2-2, with a weak D call TRBD1 (6 bases). The CDR3 has 15 residues. Deletions cut 1 base from V and 7 bases from J, with 13 bases between. Germline CDR1 SGHTA, CDR2 FQGNSA. The CDR3 DNA follows: TGTGCCAGCAGCTTAGGGACAGCGAGTGACGGGGAGCTGTTTTTT. Residues: CASSLGTASDGELFF. Full variable domain (remainder filled in from reference TRBV7-2 and TRBJ2-2): GAGVSQSPSNKVTEKGKDVELRCDPISGHTALYWYRQSLGQGLEFLIYFQGNSAPDKSGLPSDRFSAERTGGSVSTLTIQRTQQEDSAVYLCASSLGTASDGELFFGEGSRLTVL.

The chain couples TRBV30 to TRBJ1-3; 7 bases fit TRBD1. With 2 bases clipped from V and 1 base from J, the junction kept 5 bases outside the gene matches. Germline V gene lookup returns CDR1 GTSNPN and CDR2 SVGIG (reference sequence). The CDR3 has 15 residues. The CDR3 reads CAWSPAGGSGNTIYF. The CDR3 coding sequence is TGTGCCTGGAGTCCCGCAGGGGGATCTGGAAACACCATATATTTT.

The chain links TRBV19 to TRBJ1-2; the match to TRBD1 covers 10 bases. CDR3 size: 15 residues. With 3 bases clipped from V and 7 bases from J, the junction kept 8 bases outside the gene matches. CDR1 and CDR2 from the germline V gene are LNHDA and SQIVND (reference sequence). In nucleotides, the CDR3 is TGTGCCAGTAGTATTTATGGACAGGGGGAGAGTGGCTACACCTTC. Protein: CASSIYGQGESGYTF.

V gene TRBV19 combines with J gene TRBJ2-7; TRBD2 might be the D (5 bases). This CDR3 region has 13 residues. V was pared by 6 bases and J by 0 bases, with 9 bases between. Germline V lookup: CDR1 LNHDA, CDR2 SQIVND (reference sequence). CDR3 in amino acids: CASSRESSYEQYF. CDR3 DNA sequence: TGTGCCAGTAGCCGGGAAAGCTCCTACGAGCAGTACTTC.

The chain recombines TRBV7-9 with TRBJ1-1, with a possible D match to TRBD1 (5 bases). Germline CDR1 is SEHNR and CDR2 is FQNEAQ (reference sequence). This CDR3 is 14 amino acids long. The V end was cut by 6 bases, the J end by 3 bases, with 14 bases between. Here the CDR3 DNA reads TGTGCCAGCAGTGGAGACAGTTCTTACACTGAAGCTTTCTTT. Its translation is CASSGDSSYTEAFF.

The J gene is TRBJ1-4, the V gene TRBV2; 7 bases fit TRBD1. Germline trimming cut 8 bases from V and 8 bases from J; bases unmatched to any gene: 5. Germline V gene lookup returns CDR1 SNHLY and CDR2 FYNNEI. The CDR3 covers 12 residues. Here the CDR3 reads CASDRESEKLFF. The DNA for the CDR3 is TGTGCCAGCGACAGGGAGAGCGAAAAACTGTTTTTT.

The rearrangement links TRBV27 to TRBJ2-5; 11 bases align to TRBD2. The CDR3 has 13 amino acids. V lost 5 bases, J lost 6 bases, and 2 bases stayed unmatched. The V gene's germline CDR1 is MNHEY and CDR2 SMNVEV (reference sequence). The CDR3 nucleotides read TGTGCCAGCAGTCTAGCGGGGGGCCAGACCCAGTACTTC. Translated: CASSLAGGQTQYF.